This T cell receptor beta chain was observed in a study of cytomegalovirus exposure and HLA in healthy donors. Notes on the study in general: Rarity marked most TCR sequences, yet some public TCRs occurred in many donors.

This CDR3 is 16 amino acids long. The V end was cut by 5 bases, the J end by 2 bases, with 19 bases between. The germline V gene encodes CDR1 SGHDT and CDR2 YYEEEE. A remark on this clone: Its antigen remains unknown.

The protocol was immunoSEQ multiplex PCR, while the TCRdb copy is restricted to in-frame clones and leaves out a portion. The sample has about 110,000 clones, roughly 84% seen once. Input material: PBMCs. V and J are TRBV5-6 and TRBJ1-1; D possibly corresponds to TRBD1 (5 bases). This sequence originates from a woman aged 18-29 years in good health and CMV-seronegative. Written as DNA, the CDR3 is TGTGCCAGCAGTTCGACGGGGGGATTAGGAAACACTGAAGCTTTCTTT. It specifies CASSSTGGLGNTEAFF.